These 3 T cell receptor beta chains share one sample of origin, sequenced in a study of T cell clonality in common variable immunodeficiency. Findings of the study overall: Common variable immunodeficiency TCR beta sequences reportedly had fewer deletions and N-nucleotide insertions.

Measured with immunoSEQ multiplex PCR; TCRdb has only the in-frame clones, and not every one. The sample offers about 33,000 clones and no singletons, the top ten holding around 6.1%. Their antigen targets remain unknown. Sequencing was done on a sample of peripheral blood mononuclear cells. These receptors originate from a human donor with common variable immunodeficiency.

Note on this clone: The CDR3 goes on 3 residues after the read ends, and that part is filled in from the germline J gene. This chain connects TRBV18 to TRBJ2-5, with D perhaps TRBD2 (6 bases). CDR3 size: 14 residues. The V and J ends lost 3 bases and 1 base respectively, with 9 bases between them. The germline CDR1 and CDR2 sequences are KGHSH and LQKENI. CDR3 protein: CASSPRDSQETQYF. Incomplete CDR3 DNA: TGTGCCAGCTCACCCCGGGACTCCCAAGAGACC.

This clone appeared many times. The sequenced part of the CDR3 DNA is TGCAGCGTAGCTAGACTAGCGGGGGAAAACACCGGGGAG. It codes for CSVARLAGENTGE. The whole CDR3 protein reads CSVARLAGENTGELFF. The chain uses TRBV29-1 and TRBJ2-2, with 12 bases aligning to TRBD2. The read terminates 3 residues before the CDR3 end, so the remaining end is supplied by the germline J gene. Trimming at V came to 6 bases and at J to 2 bases, leaving 7 bases not matched to a gene. CDR1 SQVTM and CDR2 ANQGSEA come from the germline V gene. The CDR3 runs to 16 residues.

This clone was counted ten times or more. Coverage ceases 3 residues before the CDR3 finishes, and the germline J gene fills in the end. The gene calls are TRBV20-1 and TRBJ1-6, with D possibly being TRBD1 (5 bases). From germline, CDR1 is DFQATT and CDR2 SNEGSKA (reference sequence). V was pared by 3 bases and J by 7 bases, with 10 bases between. The CDR3 covers 13 residues. This chain's CDR3 is CSASLGGNSPLHF. CDR3 DNA (partial): TGCAGTGCTAGTTTGGGGGGAAATTCACCC.